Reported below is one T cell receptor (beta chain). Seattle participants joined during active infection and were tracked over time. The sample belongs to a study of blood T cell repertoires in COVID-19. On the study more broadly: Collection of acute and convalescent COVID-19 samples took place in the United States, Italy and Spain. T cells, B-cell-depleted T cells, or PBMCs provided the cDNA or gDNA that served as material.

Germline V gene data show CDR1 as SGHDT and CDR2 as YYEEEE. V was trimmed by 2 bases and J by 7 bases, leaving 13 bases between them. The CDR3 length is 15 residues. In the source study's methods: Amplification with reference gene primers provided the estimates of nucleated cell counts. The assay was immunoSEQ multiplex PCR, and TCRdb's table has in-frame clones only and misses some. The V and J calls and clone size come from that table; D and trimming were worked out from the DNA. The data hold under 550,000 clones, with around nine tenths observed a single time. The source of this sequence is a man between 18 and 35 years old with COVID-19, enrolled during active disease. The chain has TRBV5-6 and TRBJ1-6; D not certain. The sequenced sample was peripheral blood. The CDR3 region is CASSFRRQANSPLHF. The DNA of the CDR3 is TGTGCCAGCAGCTTCAGACGGCAGGCAAATTCACCCCTCCACTTT.